These 2 T cell receptor beta chains were sequenced from one sample in a study of technical replicates of blood from several donors. The table came from immunoSEQ multiplex PCR; TCRdb's copy has only in-frame clones and leaves some out. Of about 75,000 clones in the sample, around 97% were seen once. The sample comprised T cells isolated from PBMCs. The receptors originated from a human donor in good health.

V and J are TRBV5-1 and TRBJ2-3, with D perhaps TRBD2 (6 bases). V dropped 4 bases and J dropped 6 bases, with 15 bases sitting between them. The CDR3 loop spans 14 amino acids. Germline loops: CDR1 SGHRS, CDR2 YFSETQ. CDR3 DNA: TGCGCCAGCAGCACAGGACTAATAGGGGATACGCAGTATTTT. Translating gives CASSTGLIGDTQYF.

The chain couples TRBV5-1 to TRBJ2-3; 14 bases map to TRBD2. The germline CDR1 and CDR2 sequences are SGHRS and YFSETQ. The CDR3 has 17 residues. The trim removed 0 bases at V and 6 bases at J, leaving 6 bases unmatched. The CDR3 region is CASSLVSGLAGVDTQYF. DNA of the CDR3: TGCGCCAGCAGCTTGGTCTCGGGACTAGCGGGAGTGGATACGCAGTATTTT.